Detailed here is one T cell receptor (beta chain). Ages ranged from about 18 to 90 years, with residence in some 25 US areas. Germline V lookup: CDR1 PRHDT, CDR2 FYEKMQ (reference sequence). CDR3 length: 15 amino acids. V was pared by 5 bases and J by 0 bases, with 13 bases between. The data were produced by immunoSEQ multiplex PCR, yet TCRdb's version contains in-frame clones alone and is incomplete. The sample consists of around 58,000 clones, approximately 90% of them appearing once. This sample stems from a study of blood T cell repertoires in COVID-19. Study-level background: Sample material is recorded as cDNA or gDNA derived from T cells, B-cell-depleted T cells, or PBMCs.

The sequence came from a woman aged 40 to 49 who had recovered from COVID-19. Sequencing was carried out using PBMCs or T cells enriched from blood (not recorded which). The chain recombines TRBV13 with TRBJ1-2, with D perhaps TRBD1 (6 bases). The CDR3 protein is CASSPRTDANYGYTF. The CDR3 coding sequence is TGTGCCAGCAGCCCCCGGACAGACGCTAACTATGGCTACACCTTC.